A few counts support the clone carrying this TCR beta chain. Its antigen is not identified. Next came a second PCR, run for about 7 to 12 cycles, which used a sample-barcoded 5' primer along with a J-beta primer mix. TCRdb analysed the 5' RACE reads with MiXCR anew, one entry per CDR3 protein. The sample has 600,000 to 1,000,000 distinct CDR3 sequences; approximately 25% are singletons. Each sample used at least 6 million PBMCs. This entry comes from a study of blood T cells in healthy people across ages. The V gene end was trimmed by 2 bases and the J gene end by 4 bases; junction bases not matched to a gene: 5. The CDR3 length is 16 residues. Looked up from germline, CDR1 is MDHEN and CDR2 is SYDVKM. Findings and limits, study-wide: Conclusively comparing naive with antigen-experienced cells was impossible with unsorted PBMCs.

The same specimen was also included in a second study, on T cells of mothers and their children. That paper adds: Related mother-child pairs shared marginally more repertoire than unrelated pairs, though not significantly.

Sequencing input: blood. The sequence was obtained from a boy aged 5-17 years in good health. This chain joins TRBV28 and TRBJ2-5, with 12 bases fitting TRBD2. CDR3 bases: TGTGCCAGCAGTTTAATCCTAGCGGGAGGGATAGAGACCCAGTACTTC. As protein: CASSLILAGGIETQYF.